Listed here is a single T cell receptor beta chain. Antigen specificity is unknown. This specimen comes from a study of T cell clonotyping in hematopoietic cell transplantation. General observations from the study: At the given depth, recipient repertoires were over 95% de novo clonotypes.

The method was immunoSEQ multiplex PCR; TCRdb's version includes in-frame clones alone and lacks a portion of them. The data contain roughly 9,100 clones, approximately 94% of them singletons. V was clipped by 4 bases and J by 4 bases, with 17 bases between them. From germline, CDR1 is SNHLY and CDR2 FYNNEI. The CDR3 covers 15 residues. Sample: PBMCs, taken 100 days after allogeneic stem cell transplant. The TCR was taken from a male patient aged 45-60 years who had an allogeneic stem cell transplant from a related donor, so T cells may come from the graft donor. Some clones in this sample may be carry-over from other donors' samples. This rearrangement joins TRBV2 to TRBJ2-7, with a weak D call TRBD1 (5 bases). CDR3 DNA sequence: TGTGCCAGCAGTGGATTGGCAGGGCTAAGATACGAGCAGTACTTC. Protein: CASSGLAGLRYEQYF.